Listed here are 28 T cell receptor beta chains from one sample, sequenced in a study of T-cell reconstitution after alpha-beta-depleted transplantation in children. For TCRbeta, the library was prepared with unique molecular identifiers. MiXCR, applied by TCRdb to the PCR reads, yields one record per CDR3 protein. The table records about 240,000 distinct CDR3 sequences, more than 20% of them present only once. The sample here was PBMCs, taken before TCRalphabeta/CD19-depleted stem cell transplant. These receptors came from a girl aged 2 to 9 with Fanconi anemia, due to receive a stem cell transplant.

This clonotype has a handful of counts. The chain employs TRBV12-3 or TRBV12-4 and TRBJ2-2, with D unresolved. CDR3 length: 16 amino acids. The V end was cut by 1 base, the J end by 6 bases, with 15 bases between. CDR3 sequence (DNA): TGTGCCAGCAGTTTAGGGCTCCAACCCTACTCCGGGGAGCTGTTTTTT. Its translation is CASSLGLQPYSGELFF.

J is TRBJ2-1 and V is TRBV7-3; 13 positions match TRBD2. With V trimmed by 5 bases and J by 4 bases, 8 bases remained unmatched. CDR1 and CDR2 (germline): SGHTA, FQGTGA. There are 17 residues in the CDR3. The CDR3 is CASSPTGLAGAYNEQFF. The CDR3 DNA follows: TGTGCCAGCAGCCCAACTGGACTAGCGGGGGCATACAATGAGCAGTTCTTC.

The CDR3 protein is CSARWVAGSSYEQYF. DNA for the CDR3: TGCAGTGCTAGATGGGTAGCGGGGAGCTCCTACGAGCAGTACTTC. The chain is built from TRBV20-1 and TRBJ2-7, with TRBD2 matching over 8 bases. V lost 2 bases to trimming and J lost 0 bases; unmatched junction nucleotides: 6. There are 15 residues in the CDR3. From germline, CDR1 is DFQATT and CDR2 SNEGSKA (reference sequence).

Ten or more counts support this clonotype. CDR3 sequence: CASSLDRGRVTEAFF. CDR3 nucleotides: TGTGCCAGCAGTTTAGACAGGGGCAGGGTGACTGAAGCTTTCTTT. This chain links TRBV12-3 or TRBV12-4 with TRBJ1-1, with TRBD1 identical over 7 bases. Trimming removed 1 base from V and 5 bases from J; junction bases left unmatched: 7. The length of the CDR3 is 15 residues.

The DNA for the CDR3 is TGCAGCGTTCTCACAGGGTCAATCGGCTACGAGCAGTACTTC. Amino acids: CSVLTGSIGYEQYF. The chain recombines TRBV29-1 with TRBJ2-7; D may be TRBD1 (6 bases). CDR1 SQVTM and CDR2 ANQGSEA come from the germline V gene. This CDR3 comprises 14 residues. Deletions cut 5 bases from V and 3 bases from J, with 17 bases between.

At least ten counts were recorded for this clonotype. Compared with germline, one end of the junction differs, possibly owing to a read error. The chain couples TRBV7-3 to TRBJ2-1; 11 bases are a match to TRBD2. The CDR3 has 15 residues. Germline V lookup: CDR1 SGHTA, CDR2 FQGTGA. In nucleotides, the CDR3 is TGCGCCAGCAGCCTGGGACTAGCGGCCTACAATGAGCAGTTCTTC. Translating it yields CASSLGLAAYNEQFF.

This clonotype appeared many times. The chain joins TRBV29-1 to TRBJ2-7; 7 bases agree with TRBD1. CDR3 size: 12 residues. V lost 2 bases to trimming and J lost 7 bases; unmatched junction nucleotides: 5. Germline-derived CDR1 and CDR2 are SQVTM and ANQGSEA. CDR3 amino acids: CSVENRGEEQYF. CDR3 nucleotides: TGCAGCGTTGAAAACAGGGGTGAAGAGCAGTACTTC.

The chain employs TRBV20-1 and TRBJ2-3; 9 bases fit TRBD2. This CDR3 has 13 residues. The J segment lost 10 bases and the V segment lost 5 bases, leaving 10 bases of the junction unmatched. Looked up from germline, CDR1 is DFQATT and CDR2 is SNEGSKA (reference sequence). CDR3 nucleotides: TGCAGTGCTGGGGGGGGACTAGCAGAATCGCAGTATTTT. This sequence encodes CSAGGGLAESQYF.

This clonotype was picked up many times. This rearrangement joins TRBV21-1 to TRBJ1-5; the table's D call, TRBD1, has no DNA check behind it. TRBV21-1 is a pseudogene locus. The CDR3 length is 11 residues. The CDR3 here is CASSKGTGQHF. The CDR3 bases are TGTGCCAGCAGCAAAGGGACAGGCCAGCATTTT.

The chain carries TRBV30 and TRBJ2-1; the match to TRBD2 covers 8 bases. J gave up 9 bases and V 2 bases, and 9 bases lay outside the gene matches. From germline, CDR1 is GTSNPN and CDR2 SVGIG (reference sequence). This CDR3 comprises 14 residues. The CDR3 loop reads CAWSREGGLLEQFF. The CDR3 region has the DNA TGTGCCTGGAGTCGGGAGGGAGGCCTTCTTGAGCAGTTCTTC.

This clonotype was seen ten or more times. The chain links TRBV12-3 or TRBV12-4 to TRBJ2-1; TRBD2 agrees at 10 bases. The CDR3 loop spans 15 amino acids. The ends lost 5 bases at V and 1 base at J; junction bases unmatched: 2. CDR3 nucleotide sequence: TGTGCCAGCAGTCCTAGCGGGGGATCCTACAATGAGCAGTTCTTC. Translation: CASSPSGGSYNEQFF.

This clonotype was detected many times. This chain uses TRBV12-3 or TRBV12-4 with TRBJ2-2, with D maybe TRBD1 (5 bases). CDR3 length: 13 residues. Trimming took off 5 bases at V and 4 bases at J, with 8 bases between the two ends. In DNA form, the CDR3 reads TGTGCCAGCAGTCGACAGACCACCGGGGAGCTGTTTTTT. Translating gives CASSRQTTGELFF.

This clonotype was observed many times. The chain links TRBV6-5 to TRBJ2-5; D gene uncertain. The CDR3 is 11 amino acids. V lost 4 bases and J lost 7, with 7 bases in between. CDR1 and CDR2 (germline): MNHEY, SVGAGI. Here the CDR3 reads CASSSAGTQYF. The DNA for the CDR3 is TGTGCCAGCAGTTCGGCCGGGACCCAGTACTTC.

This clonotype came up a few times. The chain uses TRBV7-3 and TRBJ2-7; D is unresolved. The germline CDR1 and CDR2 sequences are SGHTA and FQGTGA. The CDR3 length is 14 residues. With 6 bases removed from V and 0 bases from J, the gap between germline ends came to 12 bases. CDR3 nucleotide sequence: TGTGCCAGCAGTCAAGTAGGCGGCTCCTACGAGCAGTACTTC. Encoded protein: CASSQVGGSYEQYF.

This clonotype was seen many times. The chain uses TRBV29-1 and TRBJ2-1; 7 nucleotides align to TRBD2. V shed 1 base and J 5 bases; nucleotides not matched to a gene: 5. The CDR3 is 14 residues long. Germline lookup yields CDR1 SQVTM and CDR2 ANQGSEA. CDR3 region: CSVEGTRWDNEQFF. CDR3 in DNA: TGCAGCGTTGAAGGGACTAGGTGGGACAATGAGCAGTTCTTC.

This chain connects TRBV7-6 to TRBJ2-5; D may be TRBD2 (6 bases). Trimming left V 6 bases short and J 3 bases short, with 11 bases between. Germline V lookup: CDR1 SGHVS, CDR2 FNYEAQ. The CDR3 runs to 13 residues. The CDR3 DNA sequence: TGTGCCAGCAGACCGCCTAGCGAAGAGACCCAGTACTTC. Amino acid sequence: CASRPPSEETQYF.

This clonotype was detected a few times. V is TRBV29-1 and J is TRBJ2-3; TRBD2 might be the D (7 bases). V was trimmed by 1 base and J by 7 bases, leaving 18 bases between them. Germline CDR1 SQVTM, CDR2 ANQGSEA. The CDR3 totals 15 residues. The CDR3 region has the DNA TGCAGCGTTGAAGGCCCAGGGGAGGGCCTATATACGCAGTATTTT. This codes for CSVEGPGEGLYTQYF.

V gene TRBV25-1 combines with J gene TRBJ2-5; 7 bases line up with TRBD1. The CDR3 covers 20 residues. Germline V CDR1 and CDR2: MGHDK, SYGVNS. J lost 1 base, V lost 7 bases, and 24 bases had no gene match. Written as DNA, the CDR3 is TGTGCCAGCAACAGAATTGAGGAAGAGATCAGGACAGGATTCCAAGAGACCCAGTACTTC. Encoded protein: CASNRIEEEIRTGFQETQYF.

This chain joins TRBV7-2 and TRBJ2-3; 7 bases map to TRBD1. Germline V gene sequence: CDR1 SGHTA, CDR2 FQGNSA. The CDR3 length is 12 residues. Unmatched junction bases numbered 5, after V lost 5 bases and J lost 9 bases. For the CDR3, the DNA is TGTGCCAGCAGCCTCCTGACAGGGACGCAGTATTTT. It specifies CASSLLTGTQYF.

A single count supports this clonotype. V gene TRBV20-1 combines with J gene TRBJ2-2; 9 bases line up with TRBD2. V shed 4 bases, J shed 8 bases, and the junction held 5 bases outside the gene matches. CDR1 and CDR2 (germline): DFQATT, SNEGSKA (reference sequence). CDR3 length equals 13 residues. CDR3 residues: CSATRTSAGELFF. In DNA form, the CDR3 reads TGCAGTGCTACCCGGACTAGCGCGGGGGAGCTGTTTTTT.

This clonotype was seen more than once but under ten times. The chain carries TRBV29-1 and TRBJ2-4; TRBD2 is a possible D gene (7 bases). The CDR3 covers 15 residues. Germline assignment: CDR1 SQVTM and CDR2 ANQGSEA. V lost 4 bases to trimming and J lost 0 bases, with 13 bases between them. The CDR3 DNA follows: TGCAGCGTTGGCGTGGGGGGGCTAGCCAAAAACATTCAGTACTTC. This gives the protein CSVGVGGLAKNIQYF.

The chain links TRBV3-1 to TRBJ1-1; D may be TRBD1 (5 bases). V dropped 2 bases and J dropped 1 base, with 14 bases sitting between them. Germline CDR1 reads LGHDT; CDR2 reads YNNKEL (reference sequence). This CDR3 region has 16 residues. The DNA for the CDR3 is TGTGCCAGCAGCCAACGGCTTCCCGGGGCGAACACTGAAGCTTTCTTT. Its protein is CASSQRLPGANTEAFF.

The CDR3 is CASSSPGQGYF. In DNA form, the CDR3 reads TGTGCCAGCAGTTCCCCCGGGCAGGGGTACTTC. The chain uses TRBV28 and TRBJ2-7, with D possibly matching TRBD1 (5 bases). The CDR3 length is 11 residues. Trimming stripped 4 bases from V and 12 bases from J, with 13 bases between. Germline CDR1 MDHEN, CDR2 SYDVKM.

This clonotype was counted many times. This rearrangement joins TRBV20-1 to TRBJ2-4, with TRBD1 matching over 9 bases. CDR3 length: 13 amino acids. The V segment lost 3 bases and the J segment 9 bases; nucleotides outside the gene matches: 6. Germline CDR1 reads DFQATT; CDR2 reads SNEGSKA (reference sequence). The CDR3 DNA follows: TGCAGTGCTAGCCGGGACAGGGTTGGCATTCAGTACTTC. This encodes CSASRDRVGIQYF.

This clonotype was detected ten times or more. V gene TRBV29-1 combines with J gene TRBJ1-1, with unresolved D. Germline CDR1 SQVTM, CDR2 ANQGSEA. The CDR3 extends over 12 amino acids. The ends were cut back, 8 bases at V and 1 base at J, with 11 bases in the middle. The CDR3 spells CSTFSGNTEAFF. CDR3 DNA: TGCAGCACCTTTTCGGGGAACACTGAAGCTTTCTTT.

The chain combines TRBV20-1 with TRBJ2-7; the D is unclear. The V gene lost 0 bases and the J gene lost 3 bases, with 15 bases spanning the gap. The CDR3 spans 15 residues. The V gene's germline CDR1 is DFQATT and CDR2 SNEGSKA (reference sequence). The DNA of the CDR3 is TGCAGTGCTAGAGATCGATTAAACAGAGACTACGAGCAGTACTTC. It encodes CSARDRLNRDYEQYF.

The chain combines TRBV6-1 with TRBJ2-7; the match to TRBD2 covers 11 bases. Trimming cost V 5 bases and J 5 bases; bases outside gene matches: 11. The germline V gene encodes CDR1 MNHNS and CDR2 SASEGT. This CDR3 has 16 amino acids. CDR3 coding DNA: TGTGCCAGCAGTCCCCTAGCGGGGGGTACTTCGGACGAGCAGTACTTC. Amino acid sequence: CASSPLAGGTSDEQYF.

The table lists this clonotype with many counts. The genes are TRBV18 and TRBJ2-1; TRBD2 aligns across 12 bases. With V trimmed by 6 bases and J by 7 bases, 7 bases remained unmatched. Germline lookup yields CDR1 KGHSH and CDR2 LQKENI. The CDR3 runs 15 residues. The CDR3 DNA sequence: TGTGCCAGCTCGAGGACTAGCGGGGATAGGAATGAGCAGTTCTTC. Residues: CASSRTSGDRNEQFF.